This paragraph reports one T cell receptor beta chain. This clonotype was seen a few times. Its antigen is currently not known. No much larger clone exists at a distance of one base, and base qualities are not known. TCR cDNA was made using 5'RACE template switching, a step that added a universal primer site and unique molecular identifiers. Priming of cDNA synthesis was performed from both the TCR alpha and TCR beta constant segments. Library amplification used two PCR steps, and the second PCR step added sample barcodes and sequencing adapters. Libraries were sequenced on Illumina HiSeq 2500 (2x100 bp) or NovaSeq (2x150 bp). For the original study's pipeline: Reads were demultiplexed and collapsed into UMI consensus sequences with MIGEC, and V(D)J alignment was performed with MiXCR. Vaccine-responding clonotypes were identified with edgeR using replicate PBMC samples, with FDR below 0.01 and a log2 fold change above 5 up to day 15 being required. Bulk clonotypes were assigned CD4 or CD8 identity according to which sequenced CD4 or CD8 repertoire held them at higher abundance. In TCRdb, the public reads were trimmed at Q25 with fastp and aligned with MiXCR, with productive beta chains retained. Every entry covers one CDR3 protein and lists the most common genes and DNA from its rows. TCRdb, rather than the study authors, made the V and J calls. This sample holds around 340,000 distinct CDR3 sequences; roughly 8.7% were observed only once. 18% of the sample belongs to the ten largest clones.

The data belong to a study of T cells after yellow fever vaccination (dated by TCRdb to the late 2010s). Some background on the complete study: Libraries from fractions with low cell numbers were prepared with the SMART-Seq v4 Ultra Low Input RNA kit. The cohort comprised two healthy male donors, one aged 18 to 29 and one aged 30 to 39 years. Blood was collected at multiple timepoints before and after primary and secondary immunization, and bulk PBMC replicates and cell subsets were isolated. To follow T-cell clones before and after primary and booster YFV17D yellow fever vaccination, bulk TCR alpha and beta repertoires were sequenced over time. The investigation overall reported the following: A small share of clonotypes was detected in both CD4 and CD8 compartments, with the overlap likely arising from convergent recombination. Compared with the primary T-cell response, the secondary T-cell response was faster but weaker, reaching its peak on day 5 rather than on day 15. Computational filtering was needed because FACS-sorted repertoires could contain abundant contaminating clonotypes from the bulk population. After the booster, most of the clones that had expanded following primary vaccination were detected again (almost 98% of CD4 and roughly 90% of CD8), which suggests that memory was broadly maintained. Only two donors were included in the study, so the extent to which the findings can be generalized is limited.

The meaning of the sample's treatment or condition label: live attenuated yellow fever vaccine strain. Two biological replicates of bulk PBMCs were collected at each blood-draw timepoint. A standard Ficoll-Paque protocol was used to isolate PBMCs from peripheral blood. RNA was extracted with TriZol from bulk PBMCs, CD4 and CD8 fractions, and dextramer-positive and dextramer-negative fractions. The CDR1 and CDR2 encoded by the germline V gene are SGHRS and YFSETQ. The CDR3 goes from the cysteine to the phenylalanine over 15 residues. The retained sequence is limited to the CDR3, 45 bases, with the frame set at the first base. Relative to germline, V is 3 bases shorter and J is 5 bases shorter, with 17 bases between their ends.

This sequence was found in a man aged 18 to 29 who received the YFV17D yellow fever vaccine. Here the sequenced sample was PBMCs, taken on the day of the first yellow fever vaccination. The V and J genes are TRBV5-1 and TRBJ2-5; no D gene can be assigned with confidence. The CDR3 loop reads CASSSGRVRGETQYF. The DNA reads TGCGCCAGCAGCTCGGGCCGGGTCAGAGGCGAGACCCAGTACTTC.